One and the same sample provided the 32 T cell receptor beta chains below, sequenced in a study of cytomegalovirus exposure and HLA in healthy donors. Repertoires were generated with immunoSEQ multiplex PCR, while TCRdb's copy carries only in-frame clones and drops some. Among some 69,000 clones, 94% were seen once, and the ten largest hold about 4%. Sample: PBMCs. The receptors come from a man aged 18 to 30 in good health and CMV-seropositive.

The chain uses TRBV5-4 and TRBJ1-2, with a weak D call TRBD1 (6 bases). V lost 5 bases and J 1 base, leaving 9 bases between the germline ends. Germline V gene lookup returns CDR1 SGHNT and CDR2 YYREEE (reference sequence). The CDR3 sequence is 13 residues long. This chain's CDR3 is CASRLDSNYGYTF. CDR3 in DNA: TGTGCCAGCAGACTGGACAGTAACTATGGCTACACCTTC.

This chain uses TRBV9 with TRBJ2-7, with D possibly matching TRBD1 (5 bases). V lost 5 bases and J 0 bases, leaving 15 bases between the germline ends. This CDR3 region has 15 residues. Germline V gives CDR1 SGDLS, CDR2 YYNGEE. The CDR3 sequence is CASSLGHADSYEQYF. The CDR3 region has the DNA TGTGCCAGCAGTCTCGGACACGCCGACTCCTACGAGCAGTACTTC.

This chain uses TRBV6-6 with TRBJ1-1; the D is unclear. This CDR3 is 14 amino acids long. The V and J ends lost 2 bases and 5 bases respectively, with 12 bases between them. Germline loops: CDR1 MNHNY, CDR2 SVGAGI (reference sequence). As DNA, the CDR3 is TGTGCCAGCAGTTACCCGGACGGCGGGACTGAAGCTTTCTTT. This sequence encodes CASSYPDGGTEAFF.

This sequence joins TRBV5-1 and TRBJ1-1; the match to TRBD1 covers 7 bases. V gave up 1 base and J gave up 4 bases; unmatched junction bases: 7. Looked up from germline, CDR1 is SGHRS and CDR2 is YFSETQ. CDR3 length equals 15 residues. The CDR3 is CASSLLGGVSTEAFF. In DNA form, the CDR3 reads TGCGCCAGCAGCTTGTTAGGGGGCGTTTCCACTGAAGCTTTCTTT.

This clone showed up just once. Here the CDR3 reads CASSSDRDSNQPQHF. The CDR3 bases are TGTGCCAGCAGCTCCGACAGGGATAGCAATCAGCCCCAGCATTTT. The chain carries TRBV6-6 and TRBJ1-5; 7 positions match TRBD1. The germline CDR1 and CDR2 sequences are MNHNY and SVGAGI (reference sequence). The length of the CDR3 is 15 residues. Unmatched junction bases numbered 5, after V lost 6 bases and J lost 0 bases.

This rearrangement joins TRBV7-9 to TRBJ2-3; a weak D match, TRBD2 (6 bases). This CDR3 has 15 amino acids. Trimming stripped 3 bases from V and 0 bases from J, with 10 bases between. Germline V gene data show CDR1 as SEHNR and CDR2 as FQNEAQ (reference sequence). For the CDR3, the DNA is TGTGCCAGCAGCTTTGGTCGGGGGAGCACAGATACGCAGTATTTT. Protein sequence: CASSFGRGSTDTQYF.

The chain combines TRBV4-3 with TRBJ2-1, with TRBD1 matching over 12 bases. V dropped 1 base and J dropped 8; count of bases not matched to a gene: 6. Germline CDR1 LGHNA, CDR2 YSLEER. This CDR3 region has 16 residues. This CDR3 reads CASSQVGGTGGYEQFF. The DNA of the CDR3 is TGCGCCAGCAGCCAAGTGGGCGGGACAGGGGGCTATGAGCAGTTCTTC.

This clone was seen a handful of times. V and J are TRBV27 and TRBJ1-5, with 7 nucleotides matching TRBD1. This CDR3 has 14 residues. V dropped 5 bases and J dropped 3; count of bases not matched to a gene: 4. Germline loops: CDR1 MNHEY, CDR2 SMNVEV (reference sequence). The CDR3 reads CASSPGQVNQPQHF. CDR3 DNA: TGTGCCAGCAGTCCAGGACAGGTCAATCAGCCCCAGCATTTT.

The rearrangement links TRBV9 to TRBJ2-6; 11 nucleotides match TRBD1. CDR1 is SGDLS and CDR2 is YYNGEE in the germline V gene. The V segment lost 0 bases and the J segment 2 bases; nucleotides outside the gene matches: 13. The CDR3 extends over 21 amino acids. CDR3 sequence: CASSVARTGGSSLAGANVLTF. CDR3 coding DNA: TGTGCCAGCAGCGTAGCACGGACAGGGGGCTCCAGTTTAGCTGGGGCCAACGTCCTGACTTTC.

V gene TRBV18 combines with J gene TRBJ2-7, with TRBD1 identical over 9 bases. Germline lookup yields CDR1 KGHSH and CDR2 LQKENI. CDR3 length: 17 amino acids. V shed 4 bases and J 5 bases; nucleotides not matched to a gene: 15. Written as DNA, the CDR3 is TGTGCCAGCTCACAAAATGGCGCGGGGACAGGGAACCACGAGCAGTACTTC. It translates to CASSQNGAGTGNHEQYF.

The chain joins TRBV14 to TRBJ1-4; 8 bases map to TRBD1. Germline V gene data show CDR1 as SGHDN and CDR2 as FVKESK. V was pared by 3 bases and J by 8 bases, with 8 bases of the junction left unmatched. The CDR3 totals 15 residues. CDR3 amino acids: CASSHLDRDREKLFF. The CDR3 DNA reads as TGTGCCAGCAGCCATTTGGACAGGGACAGGGAAAAACTGTTTTTT.

The CDR3 here is CASSLEPGGPTGELFF. CDR3 DNA sequence: TGTGCCAGCAGTTTAGAGCCTGGCGGGCCCACCGGGGAGCTGTTTTTT. The chain recombines TRBV28 with TRBJ2-2; TRBD2 is a possible D gene (5 bases). V lost 2 bases and J 4 bases, leaving 14 bases between the germline ends. This CDR3 region has 16 residues. CDR1 and CDR2 (germline): MDHEN, SYDVKM.

This clone showed up just a few times. This sequence joins TRBV6-1 and TRBJ2-2, with D hard to call. Trimming took off 4 bases at V and 7 bases at J, with 10 bases between the two ends. This CDR3 has 13 residues. Per germline, CDR1 MNHNS and CDR2 SASEGT. Here the CDR3 reads CASSGLARGELFF. CDR3 DNA: TGTGCCAGCAGTGGTCTTGCGCGCGGGGAGCTGTTTTTT.

The V gene is TRBV15, the J gene TRBJ2-5, with 8 nucleotides matching TRBD2. Germline V gene lookup returns CDR1 LNHNV and CDR2 YYDKDF (reference sequence). This CDR3 has 17 amino acids. J lost 3 bases, V lost 1 base, and 10 bases had no gene match. The CDR3 region is CATSRGGGSGREETQYF. CDR3 DNA sequence: TGTGCCACCAGCAGAGGGGGGGGGAGCGGGAGAGAAGAGACCCAGTACTTC.

This clone turned up a few times. This chain joins TRBV4-2 and TRBJ1-5, with TRBD1 matching over 11 bases. The CDR3 sequence is 18 residues long. The germline gives CDR1 LGHNA, CDR2 YNFKEQ. Trimming removed 4 bases from V and 4 bases from J; junction bases left unmatched: 12. DNA for the CDR3: TGTGCCAGCAGCCCGGATCTGCTGGGGACAGGGGGTAATCAGCCCCAGCATTTT. Its protein product is CASSPDLLGTGGNQPQHF.

The chain has TRBV5-4 and TRBJ2-1; TRBD2 might be the D (7 bases). Trimming took off 2 bases at V and 6 bases at J, with 18 bases between the two ends. This CDR3 contains 16 residues. The germline V gene encodes CDR1 SGHNT and CDR2 YYREEE (reference sequence). The CDR3 is CASSLRWGGQLNEQFF. The CDR3, as DNA: TGTGCCAGCAGCTTAAGATGGGGGGGCCAACTCAATGAGCAGTTCTTC.

The rearrangement joins TRBV11-1 to TRBJ2-1, with 10 bases fitting TRBD2. V lost 0 bases and J lost 9; bases outside the gene matches: 8. This CDR3 has 16 amino acids. The germline V gene encodes CDR1 SGHAT and CDR2 FQDESV (reference sequence). The chain's CDR3 is CASSLAGAGGPSEQFF. The CDR3 DNA reads TGTGCCAGCAGCTTAGCCGGAGCGGGGGGGCCGAGTGAGCAGTTCTTC.

This sequence joins TRBV4-2 and TRBJ2-7; D unclear. V was clipped by 2 bases and J by 1 base, with 12 bases between them. In germline, CDR1 is LGHNA, CDR2 YNFKEQ. The CDR3 has 15 residues. The CDR3 loop is CASSQKIEASYEQYF. CDR3 coding DNA: TGTGCCAGCAGCCAAAAGATAGAGGCTTCCTACGAGCAGTACTTC.

The rearrangement uses TRBV2 and TRBJ2-7; 7 nucleotides line up with TRBD2. J gave up 1 base and V 8 bases, and 11 bases lay outside the gene matches. Germline V gives CDR1 SNHLY, CDR2 FYNNEI. The CDR3 contains 15 residues. CDR3 DNA: TGTGCCAGCGACGAGGAGCGGGACGTATCCTACGAGCAGTACTTC. Translated: CASDEERDVSYEQYF.

The V and J genes are TRBV28 and TRBJ2-7; perhaps TRBD1 as D (5 bases). V lost 5 bases and J 3 bases, leaving 14 bases between the germline ends. There are 14 residues in the CDR3. Germline assignment: CDR1 MDHEN and CDR2 SYDVKM. In DNA form, the CDR3 reads TGTGCCAGCAGTACGCAGGGCCTGGTCTACGAGCAGTACTTC. Translated: CASSTQGLVYEQYF.

CDR3 DNA: TGCAGCGTTCCAGCTAGCAAACGGGAGACCCAGTACTTC. Residues: CSVPASKRETQYF. V and J are TRBV29-1 and TRBJ2-5; D may be TRBD2 (5 bases). V lost 5 bases, J lost 5 bases, and 15 bases lay in between. The V gene's germline CDR1 is SQVTM and CDR2 ANQGSEA. The CDR3 runs 13 residues.

This clone was seen once. The J gene is TRBJ2-7, the V gene TRBV7-9, with 10 nucleotides matching TRBD1. This CDR3 is built from 14 residues. Per the germline V gene, CDR1 is SEHNR and CDR2 is FQNEAQ (reference sequence). V lost 8 bases to trimming and J lost 2 bases; unmatched junction nucleotides: 6. The CDR3 spells CASGGGQGTYEQYF. The CDR3 DNA sequence: TGTGCCAGCGGGGGGGGACAGGGGACCTACGAGCAGTACTTC.

This rearrangement joins TRBV7-9 to TRBJ2-6; D is unclear. Germline loops: CDR1 SEHNR, CDR2 FQNEAQ (reference sequence). Deletions cut 5 bases from V and 1 base from J, with 21 bases between. The CDR3 has 19 residues. The CDR3 is CASSPLGSPVDSGANVLTF. The CDR3 DNA reads TGTGCCAGCAGCCCGCTAGGTTCCCCAGTCGATTCTGGGGCCAACGTCCTGACTTTC.

The V and J genes are TRBV11-2 and TRBJ1-3; D unresolved. Germline V lookup: CDR1 SGHAT, CDR2 FQNNGV. The CDR3 loop spans 14 amino acids. V was clipped by 3 bases and J by 2 bases, with 8 bases between them. This CDR3 reads CASSLSRAGNTIYF. In DNA form, the CDR3 reads TGTGCCAGCAGCTTGTCGAGGGCTGGAAACACCATATATTTT.

The rearrangement links TRBV7-9 to TRBJ1-1; a possible D gene is TRBD1 (6 bases). There are 14 residues in the CDR3. Germline V lookup: CDR1 SEHNR, CDR2 FQNEAQ (reference sequence). With 2 bases removed from V and 3 bases from J, the gap between germline ends came to 10 bases. CDR3 in amino acids: CASSLRAGDTEAFF. The CDR3 region has the DNA TGTGCCAGCAGCTTAAGGGCAGGGGACACTGAAGCTTTCTTT.

This chain joins TRBV30 and TRBJ1-4; 8 nucleotides match TRBD1. The CDR3 runs to 17 residues. The germline CDR1 and CDR2 sequences are GTSNPN and SVGIG (reference sequence). The V segment lost 0 bases and the J segment 6 bases; nucleotides outside the gene matches: 12. Here the CDR3 reads CAWSVVQGAPTDEKLFF. The CDR3 nucleotides are TGTGCCTGGAGTGTAGTCCAGGGGGCGCCCACGGATGAAAAACTGTTTTTT. Full variable domain (missing parts from reference TRBV30 and TRBJ1-4): SQTIHQWPATLVQPVGSPLSLECTVEGTSNPNLYWYRQAAGRGLQLLFYSVGIGQISSEVPQNLSASRPQDRQFILSSKKLLLSDSGFYLCAWSVVQGAPTDEKLFFGSGTQLSVL.

The rearrangement uses TRBV5-4 and TRBJ1-2, with unresolved D. The germline gives CDR1 SGHNT, CDR2 YYREEE (reference sequence). The CDR3 consists of 15 residues. V shed 2 bases and J shed 3 bases, with 14 bases lying between them. The CDR3 nucleotides read TGTGCCAGCAGCTTCAGAGGCTCCAGTGACTATGGCTACACCTTC. This codes for CASSFRGSSDYGYTF.

This chain joins TRBV5-1 and TRBJ1-4; no reliable D call. Germline CDR1 is SGHRS and CDR2 is YFSETQ. The CDR3 runs 13 residues. V lost 4 bases to trimming and J lost 5 bases, with 9 bases between them. CDR3 nucleotides: TGCGCCAGCAGCAGGACTTGGAATGAAAAACTGTTTTTT. It is translated as CASSRTWNEKLFF.

The chain recombines TRBV11-2 with TRBJ2-2; 8 positions match TRBD2. The CDR3 is made up of 17 amino acids. J gave up 4 bases and V 6 bases, and 13 bases lay outside the gene matches. Germline CDR1 is SGHAT and CDR2 is FQNNGV. The CDR3 nucleotides read TGTGCCAGCAGGCAACTTGCAGCGGGAGTCAGCACCGGGGAGCTGTTTTTT. It encodes CASRQLAAGVSTGELFF.

The chain couples TRBV7-9 to TRBJ2-5; 11 bases are shared with TRBD1. The CDR3 contains 14 residues. Germline V gene lookup returns CDR1 SEHNR and CDR2 FQNEAQ (reference sequence). Trimming cost V 5 bases and J 5 bases; bases outside gene matches: 4. The CDR3 loop is CASSLGTGGETQYF. DNA of the CDR3: TGTGCCAGCAGCCTAGGGACAGGGGGGGAGACCCAGTACTTC.

The rearrangement joins TRBV28 to TRBJ1-2, with a tentative D call TRBD1 (5 bases). V shed 1 base and J shed 4 bases, with 16 bases lying between them. In germline, CDR1 is MDHEN, CDR2 SYDVKM. This CDR3 region has 16 residues. The CDR3 loop is CASSLSGGEGPYGYTF. CDR3 bases: TGTGCCAGCAGTTTATCCGGGGGAGAGGGGCCCTATGGCTACACCTTC.

The chain employs TRBV6-1 and TRBJ2-4; D gene ambiguous. Between the trimmed V and J ends, which lost 1 base and 16 bases, there was a span of 11 bases. Per germline, CDR1 MNHNS and CDR2 SASEGT. The CDR3 is 11 amino acids. The CDR3 DNA reads as TGTGCCAGCAGTGAAGGGTATGGGCTATACTTC. It yields the protein CASSEGYGLYF.